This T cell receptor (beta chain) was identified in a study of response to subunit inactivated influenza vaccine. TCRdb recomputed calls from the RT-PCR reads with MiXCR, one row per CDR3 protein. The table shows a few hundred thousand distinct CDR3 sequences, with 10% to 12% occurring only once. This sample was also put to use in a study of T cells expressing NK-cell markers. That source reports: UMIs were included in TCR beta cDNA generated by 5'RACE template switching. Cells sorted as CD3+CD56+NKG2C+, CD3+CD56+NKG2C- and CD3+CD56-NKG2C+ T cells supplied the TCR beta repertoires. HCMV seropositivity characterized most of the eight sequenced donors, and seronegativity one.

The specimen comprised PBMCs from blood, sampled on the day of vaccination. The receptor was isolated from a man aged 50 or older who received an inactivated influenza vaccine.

The CDR3 region has the DNA TGTGCCACCAGCAAGGGGACAGGGAGCTACAATGAGCAGTTCTTC. It is translated as CATSKGTGSYNEQFF. The chain carries TRBV15 and TRBJ2-1, with 9 bases matching TRBD1. The length of the CDR3 is 15 residues. Germline CDR1 is LNHNV and CDR2 is YYDKDF (reference sequence). Germline trimming cut 4 bases from V and 3 bases from J; bases unmatched to any gene: 4. Full variable domain (missing parts from reference TRBV15 and TRBJ2-1): DAMVIQNPRYQVTQFGKPVTLSCSQTLNHNVMYWYQQKSSQAPKLLFHYYDKDFNNEADTPDNFQSRRPNTSFCFLDIRSPGLGDTAMYLCATSKGTGSYNEQFFGPGTRLTVL.